The 24 T cell receptor beta chains reported below all come from one sample, sequenced in a study of blood T cells in healthy people across ages. Sample-barcoded 5' priming and a J-beta primer mix drove a second PCR of roughly 6 to 12 cycles. One entry per CDR3 protein, called by TCRdb with MiXCR from the 5' RACE reads. This sample carries 910,000 or so distinct CDR3 sequences, about 51% of them seen once, and the ten largest clones take over 20%. The sample consisted of blood. The source is a woman aged 60-75 years in good health.

This sequence joins TRBV11-2 and TRBJ2-3, with a weak D call TRBD1 (6 bases). The CDR3 has 15 amino acids. Germline V gene lookup returns CDR1 SGHAT and CDR2 FQNNGV. Between the trimmed V and J ends, which lost 2 bases and 4 bases, there was a span of 13 bases. The CDR3 nucleotides read TGTGCCAGCAGCTTATTTAGGGGGTCATCAGATACGCAGTATTTT. This encodes CASSLFRGSSDTQYF. The full variable domain, in which reference TRBV11-2 and TRBJ2-3 provide the parts outside the CDR3, is EAGVAQSPRYKIIEKRQSVAFWCNPISGHATLYWYQQILGQGPKLLIQFQNNGVVDDSQLPKDRFSAERLKGVDSTLKIQPAKLEDSAVYLCASSLFRGSSDTQYFGPGTRLTVL.

This clonotype showed up many times. The chain employs TRBV29-1 and TRBJ2-5; D call uncertain. The CDR3 contains 12 residues. Trimming cost V 4 bases and J 1 base, with 7 bases left between them. Looked up from germline, CDR1 is SQVTM and CDR2 is ANQGSEA. CDR3 amino acids: CSVAQGQETQYF. In DNA, the CDR3 is TGCAGCGTTGCCCAAGGCCAAGAGACCCAGTACTTC.

The chain has TRBV28 and TRBJ2-7; D might be TRBD1 (5 bases). The length of the CDR3 is 15 residues. Between the trimmed V and J ends, which lost 4 bases and 4 bases, there was a span of 17 bases. Per the germline V gene, CDR1 is MDHEN and CDR2 is SYDVKM. CDR3 nucleotide sequence: TGTGCCAGCAGTTGGCGTCAGGGTGTGGAGTACGAGCAGTACTTC. It specifies CASSWRQGVEYEQYF.

The chain combines TRBV14 with TRBJ2-5, with D tentatively TRBD2 (6 bases). Trimming cost V 4 bases and J 5 bases, with 17 bases left between them. Germline CDR1 SGHDN, CDR2 FVKESK. The CDR3 spans 15 residues. The CDR3 region has the DNA TGTGCCAGCAGCCTACACGGCGGACTAAGCGAGACCCAGTACTTC. Protein product: CASSLHGGLSETQYF.

The gene calls are TRBV30 and TRBJ1-2; perhaps TRBD1 as D (5 bases). This CDR3 comprises 13 residues. Trimming took off 2 bases at V and 7 bases at J, with 14 bases between the two ends. CDR1 and CDR2 (germline): GTSNPN, SVGIG (reference sequence). Here the CDR3 reads CAWSYGGESGYTF. CDR3 bases: TGTGCCTGGAGTTACGGGGGGGAGAGTGGCTACACCTTC.

This chain connects TRBV5-1 to TRBJ2-3; the match to TRBD2 covers 7 bases. The CDR3 sequence is 15 residues long. Germline trimming cut 0 bases from V and 2 bases from J; bases unmatched to any gene: 3. Germline values: CDR1 SGHRS, CDR2 YFSETQ. In DNA form, the CDR3 reads TGCGCCAGCAGCTTGGTTAGCGGGTTCACAGATACGCAGTATTTT. Amino acids: CASSLVSGFTDTQYF.

This clonotype was found a few times. This chain joins TRBV6-2 or TRBV6-3 and TRBJ1-2; D ambiguous. Germline V gene sequence: CDR1 MNHEY, CDR2 SVGEGT. This CDR3 contains 13 residues. Deletions cut 6 bases from V and 6 bases from J, with 14 bases between. The CDR3 loop is CASRESGNNGYTF. The DNA of the CDR3 is TGTGCCAGCAGAGAGTCGGGGAATAATGGCTACACCTTC.

This clonotype was detected only a few times. The chain combines TRBV20-1 with TRBJ2-7; 7 bases agree with TRBD2. Trimming took 3 bases from V and 1 from J; bases not matched to a gene: 9. The CDR3 runs 15 residues. Per germline, CDR1 DFQATT and CDR2 SNEGSKA (reference sequence). CDR3 DNA sequence: TGCAGTGCTAGCGGGAGGTCGATTGGGTCCTACGAGCAGTACTTC. Translated: CSASGRSIGSYEQYF.

The chain has TRBV4-1 and TRBJ2-4; D may be TRBD1 or TRBD2 (5 bases each). The CDR3 is 17 amino acids. V dropped 3 bases and J dropped 2 bases, with 17 bases sitting between them. Germline lookup yields CDR1 MGHRA and CDR2 YSYEKL. CDR3 coding DNA: TGCGCCAGCAGCCAGGGACCCCCATTTGGTACCAAAAACATTCAGTACTTC. Amino acid sequence: CASSQGPPFGTKNIQYF.

The V call is TRBV5-1, the J call TRBJ2-7, with D tentatively TRBD1 (6 bases). The CDR3 extends over 16 amino acids. CDR1 SGHRS and CDR2 YFSETQ come from the germline V gene. The V gene lost 4 bases and the J gene lost 3 bases, with 20 bases spanning the gap. CDR3 region: CASSRRSGDGNYEQYF. As DNA, the CDR3 is TGCGCCAGCAGCCGTCGGTCAGGGGACGGGAACTACGAGCAGTACTTC.

This clonotype came up once. A much larger clonotype is one base distant, so this may be a read error. This sequence joins TRBV12-3 or TRBV12-4 and TRBJ2-3, with D tentatively TRBD1 (6 bases). This CDR3 is 14 amino acids long. CDR3 DNA sequence: TGTACCAGCAGTCCGGGACATAGCACAGATACGCAGTATTTT. Residues: CTSSPGHSTDTQYF.

The chain uses TRBV14 and TRBJ1-2, with D unresolved. Trimming took 4 bases from V and 3 from J, leaving 15 bases between them. The CDR3 loop spans 15 amino acids. Germline CDR1 reads SGHDN; CDR2 reads FVKESK. The CDR3 DNA sequence: TGTGCCAGCAGCCTGCGGCCCCATCCGGACTATGGCTACACCTTC. Translating it yields CASSLRPHPDYGYTF.

This clonotype was seen a few times. The chain joins TRBV29-1 to TRBJ2-1, with 9 positions matching TRBD1. The CDR3 has 13 residues. V was clipped by 7 bases and J by 8 bases; unmatched bases: 9. Germline-derived CDR1 and CDR2 are SQVTM and ANQGSEA. The CDR3 here is CSADRGRIDEQFF. CDR3 nucleotides: TGCAGCGCAGACAGGGGGAGGATCGATGAGCAGTTCTTC.

The rearrangement links TRBV2 to TRBJ1-1, with D maybe TRBD1 (5 bases). The germline CDR1 and CDR2 sequences are SNHLY and FYNNEI. The CDR3 is made up of 13 amino acids. Here the CDR3 DNA reads TGTGCGGGGCGTGGGCAGATGAACACTGAAGCTTTCTTT. Translation gives CAGRGQMNTEAFF.

There are a few counts of this clonotype. The chain couples TRBV28 to TRBJ2-7; no firm D call. V was pared by 3 bases and J by 2 bases, with 8 bases between. This CDR3 is built from 13 residues. CDR1 is MDHEN, CDR2 SYDVKM, per germline. The CDR3 sequence: CASSFLRAYEQYF. Here the CDR3 DNA reads TGTGCCAGCAGTTTTCTACGAGCCTACGAGCAGTACTTC.

This clonotype has just a few counts. The chain combines TRBV10-3 with TRBJ2-5; 10 nucleotides match TRBD2. The CDR3 has 16 amino acids. The germline CDR1 and CDR2 sequences are ENHRY and SYGVKD. V trimming: 0 bases; J trimming: 5 bases; junction bases outside the gene matches: 6. CDR3 in amino acids: CAISESSGRASETQYF. The CDR3 DNA follows: TGTGCCATCAGTGAGTCGAGCGGGAGGGCCTCGGAGACCCAGTACTTC.

The V gene is TRBV21-1, the J gene TRBJ2-1; no DNA check was done on the table's D call, TRBD1. TRBV21-1 is a pseudogene locus. The CDR3 is 14 amino acids. The CDR3 spells CASSQGGENNEQFF. The CDR3 DNA reads as TGTGCCAGCAGCCAGGGTGGGGAAAACAATGAGCAGTTCTTC.

The rearrangement joins TRBV21-1 to TRBJ2-1; the DNA was not compared with TRBD1, the D call given in the table. TRBV21-1 is labeled a pseudogene. This CDR3 has 12 residues. The CDR3 nucleotides read TGTGCCAGCAGCTCATGGACCGGGGAGCAGTTCTTC. It yields the protein CASSSWTGEQFF.

The DNA of the CDR3 is TGCGCCAGCAGCCAAAGCCTCAACTCCGTCAGGGGCGGGGTGGGAAACTATGGCTACACCTTC. Translated, it gives CASSQSLNSVRGGVGNYGYTF. V gene TRBV4-1 combines with J gene TRBJ1-2, with D tentatively TRBD1 (6 bases). Trimming pared 2 bases from V and 2 bases from J, leaving 30 bases between. CDR3 length: 21 residues. CDR1 and CDR2 (germline): MGHRA, YSYEKL.

This clonotype was detected a few times. The chain is built from TRBV28 and TRBJ2-4; D remains ambiguous. From germline, CDR1 is MDHEN and CDR2 SYDVKM. Trimming removed 4 bases at V and 0 bases at J, with 7 bases between. This CDR3 has 14 residues. The CDR3 here is CASSWSGAKNIQYF. In DNA form, the CDR3 reads TGTGCCAGCAGTTGGTCCGGAGCCAAAAACATTCAGTACTTC.

This chain connects TRBV14 to TRBJ1-6, with unresolved D. The CDR3 contains 14 residues. The germline gives CDR1 SGHDN, CDR2 FVKESK. Trimming shortened V by 0 bases and J by 11 bases, and 11 bases separated the two germline ends. The CDR3 nucleotides are TGTGCCAGCAGCCAAGAATACAGAGGGCCACCCCTCCACTTT. This sequence encodes CASSQEYRGPPLHF.

This clonotype was detected only a few times. The CDR3 spells CATSAGVGRGETQYF. CDR3 DNA sequence: TGTGCCACCAGCGCAGGTGTTGGGAGAGGAGAGACCCAGTACTTC. The V gene is TRBV24-1, the J gene TRBJ2-5; weak D call: TRBD2 (5 bases). Germline assignment: CDR1 KGHDR and CDR2 SFDVKD. There are 15 residues in the CDR3. The ends were cut back, 7 bases at V and 4 bases at J, with 18 bases in the middle.

The chain uses TRBV20-1 and TRBJ2-3; 8 bases match TRBD2. The CDR3 runs to 15 residues. Germline V CDR1 and CDR2: DFQATT, SNEGSKA (reference sequence). V trimming: 5 bases; J trimming: 1 base; junction bases outside the gene matches: 8. The DNA of the CDR3 is TGCAGTGCTGAGGGGGGTAGCGGGGGCACAGATACGCAGTATTTT. Residues: CSAEGGSGGTDTQYF.

The chain combines TRBV29-1 with TRBJ2-1, with 8 bases aligning to TRBD2. V lost 6 bases and J lost 9; bases outside the gene matches: 7. CDR3 size: 12 residues. CDR1 and CDR2 (germline): SQVTM, ANQGSEA. CDR3 amino acids: CSVREGLSEQFF. CDR3 DNA: TGCAGCGTCCGGGAGGGGTTAAGTGAGCAGTTCTTC.